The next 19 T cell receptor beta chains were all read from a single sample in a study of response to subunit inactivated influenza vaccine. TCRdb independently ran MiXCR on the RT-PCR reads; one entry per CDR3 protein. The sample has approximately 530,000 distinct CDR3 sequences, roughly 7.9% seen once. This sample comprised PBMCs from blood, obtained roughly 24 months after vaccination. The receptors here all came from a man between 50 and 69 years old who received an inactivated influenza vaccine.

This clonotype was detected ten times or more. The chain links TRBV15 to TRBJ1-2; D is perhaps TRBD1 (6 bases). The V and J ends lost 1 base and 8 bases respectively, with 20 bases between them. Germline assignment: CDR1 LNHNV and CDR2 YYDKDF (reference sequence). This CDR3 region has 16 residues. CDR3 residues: CATSRGPGTIEWGYTF. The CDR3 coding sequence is TGTGCCACCAGCAGAGGTCCCGGGACAATAGAGTGGGGCTACACCTTC. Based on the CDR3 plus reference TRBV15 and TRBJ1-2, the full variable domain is DAMVIQNPRYQVTQFGKPVTLSCSQTLNHNVMYWYQQKSSQAPKLLFHYYDKDFNNEADTPDNFQSRRPNTSFCFLDIRSPGLGDTAMYLCATSRGPGTIEWGYTFGSGTRLTVV.

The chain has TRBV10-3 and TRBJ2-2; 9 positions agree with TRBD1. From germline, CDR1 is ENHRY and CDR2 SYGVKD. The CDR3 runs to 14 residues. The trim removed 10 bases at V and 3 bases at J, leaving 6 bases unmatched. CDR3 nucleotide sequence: TGTGCCACCGGAGACAGGGGGGACACCGGGGAGCTGTTTTTT. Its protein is CATGDRGDTGELFF.

CDR3 sequence (DNA): TGTGCCAGCAGCCCAGGAAGTCAGAAGAGTTTAAGGCCCTACGAGCAGTACTTC. It encodes CASSPGSQKSLRPYEQYF. V usage is TRBV11-2 and J usage is TRBJ2-7; D is undetermined. This CDR3 has 18 residues. V lost 5 bases and J 2 bases, leaving 25 bases between the germline ends. The V gene's germline CDR1 is SGHAT and CDR2 FQNNGV.

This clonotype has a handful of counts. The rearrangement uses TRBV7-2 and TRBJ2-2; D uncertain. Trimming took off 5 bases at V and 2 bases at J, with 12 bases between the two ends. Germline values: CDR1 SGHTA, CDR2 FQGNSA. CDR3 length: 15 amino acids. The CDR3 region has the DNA TGTGCCAGCAGCCCGTACGGACGCAACACCGGGGAGCTGTTTTTT. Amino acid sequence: CASSPYGRNTGELFF.

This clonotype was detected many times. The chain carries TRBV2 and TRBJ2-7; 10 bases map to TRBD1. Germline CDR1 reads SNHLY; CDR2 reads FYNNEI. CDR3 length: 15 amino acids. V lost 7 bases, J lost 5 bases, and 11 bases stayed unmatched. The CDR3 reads CASKEGTGVLHEQYF. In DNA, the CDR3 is TGTGCCAGCAAGGAGGGGACAGGGGTTCTTCACGAGCAGTACTTC.

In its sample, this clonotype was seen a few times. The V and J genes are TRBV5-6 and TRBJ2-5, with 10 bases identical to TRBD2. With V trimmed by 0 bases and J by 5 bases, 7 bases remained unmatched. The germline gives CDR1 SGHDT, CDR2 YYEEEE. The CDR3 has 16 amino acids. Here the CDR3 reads CASSLAPLAGVETQYF. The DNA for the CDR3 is TGTGCCAGCAGCTTGGCTCCCCTAGCGGGGGTGGAGACCCAGTACTTC.

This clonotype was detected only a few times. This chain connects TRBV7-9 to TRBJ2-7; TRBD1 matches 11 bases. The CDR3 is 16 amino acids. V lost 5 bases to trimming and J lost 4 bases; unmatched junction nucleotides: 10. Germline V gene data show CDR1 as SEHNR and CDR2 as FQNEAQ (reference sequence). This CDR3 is CASSPRTGGTKYEQYF. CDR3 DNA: TGTGCCAGCAGCCCCCGGACAGGGGGCACCAAGTACGAGCAGTACTTC.

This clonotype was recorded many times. This chain's CDR3 is CSARGGTNNYGYTF. The CDR3 coding sequence is TGCAGTGCTAGAGGGGGGACAAACAACTATGGCTACACCTTC. The chain carries TRBV20-1 and TRBJ1-2; tentative D call: TRBD1 (6 bases). CDR3 length: 14 amino acids. Germline V gene lookup returns CDR1 DFQATT and CDR2 SNEGSKA (reference sequence). V dropped 1 base and J dropped 2 bases, with 11 bases sitting between them.

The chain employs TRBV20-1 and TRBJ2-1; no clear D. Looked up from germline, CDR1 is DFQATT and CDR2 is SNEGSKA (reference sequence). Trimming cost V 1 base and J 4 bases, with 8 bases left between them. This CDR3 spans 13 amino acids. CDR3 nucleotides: TGCAGTGCTAGAGGGACCTTGTACAATGAGCAGTTCTTC. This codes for CSARGTLYNEQFF.

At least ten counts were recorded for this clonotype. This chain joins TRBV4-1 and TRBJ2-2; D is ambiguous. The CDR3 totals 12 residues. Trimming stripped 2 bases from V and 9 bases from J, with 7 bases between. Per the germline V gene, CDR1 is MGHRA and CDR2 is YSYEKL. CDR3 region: CASSQSPRELFF. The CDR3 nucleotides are TGCGCCAGCAGCCAATCCCCCCGGGAGCTGTTTTTT.

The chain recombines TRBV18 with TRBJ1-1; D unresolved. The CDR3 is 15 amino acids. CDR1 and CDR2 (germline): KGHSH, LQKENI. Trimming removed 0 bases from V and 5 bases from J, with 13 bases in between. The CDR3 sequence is CASSPPVPGGTEAFF. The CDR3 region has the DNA TGTGCCAGCTCACCACCCGTCCCGGGTGGGACTGAAGCTTTCTTT.

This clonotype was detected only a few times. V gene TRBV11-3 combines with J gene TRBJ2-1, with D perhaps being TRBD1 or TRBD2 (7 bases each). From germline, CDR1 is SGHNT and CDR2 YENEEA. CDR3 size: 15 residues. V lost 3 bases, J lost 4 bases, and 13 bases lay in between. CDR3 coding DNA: TGTGCCAGCAGCTTTCGCCAGGGGGGGTACAATGAGCAGTTCTTC. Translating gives CASSFRQGGYNEQFF.

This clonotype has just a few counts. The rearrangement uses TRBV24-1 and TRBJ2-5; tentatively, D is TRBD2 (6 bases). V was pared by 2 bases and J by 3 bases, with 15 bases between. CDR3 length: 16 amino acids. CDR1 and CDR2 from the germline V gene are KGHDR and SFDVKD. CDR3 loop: CATSDSIGLAEETQYF. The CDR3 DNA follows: TGTGCCACCAGTGATTCCATTGGGTTAGCGGAAGAGACCCAGTACTTC.

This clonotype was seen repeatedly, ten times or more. CDR3 in amino acids: CASSLFGQTRTDTQYF. The DNA of the CDR3 is TGTGCCAGCAGTTTATTCGGACAGACACGCACAGATACGCAGTATTTT. The J gene is TRBJ2-3, the V gene TRBV27; possible D gene TRBD1, 6 bases. Germline lookup yields CDR1 MNHEY and CDR2 SMNVEV (reference sequence). The CDR3 contains 16 residues. V shed 1 base and J shed 1 base, with 12 bases lying between them.

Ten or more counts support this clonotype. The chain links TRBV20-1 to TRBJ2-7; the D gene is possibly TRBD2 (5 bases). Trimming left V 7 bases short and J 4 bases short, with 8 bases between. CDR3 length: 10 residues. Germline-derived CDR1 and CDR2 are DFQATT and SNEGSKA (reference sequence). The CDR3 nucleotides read TGCAGTGTCTCGGGGTACGAGCAGTACTTC. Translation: CSVSGYEQYF.

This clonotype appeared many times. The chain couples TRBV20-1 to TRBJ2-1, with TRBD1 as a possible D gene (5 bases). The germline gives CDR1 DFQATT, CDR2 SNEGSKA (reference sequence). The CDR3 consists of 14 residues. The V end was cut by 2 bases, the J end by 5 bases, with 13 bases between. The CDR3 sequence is CSARILGRNNEQFF. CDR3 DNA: TGCAGTGCTAGAATCCTGGGGCGAAACAATGAGCAGTTCTTC.

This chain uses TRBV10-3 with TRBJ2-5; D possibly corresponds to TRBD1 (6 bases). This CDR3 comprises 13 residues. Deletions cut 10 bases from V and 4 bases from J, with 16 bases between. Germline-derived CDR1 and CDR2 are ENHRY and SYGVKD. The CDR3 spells CATVQGPGETQYF. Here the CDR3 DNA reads TGTGCCACGGTACAGGGACCAGGAGAGACCCAGTACTTC.

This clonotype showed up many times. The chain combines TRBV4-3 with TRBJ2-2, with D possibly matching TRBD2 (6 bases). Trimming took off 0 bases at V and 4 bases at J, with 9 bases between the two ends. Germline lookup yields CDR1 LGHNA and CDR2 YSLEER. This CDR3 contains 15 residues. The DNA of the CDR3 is TGCGCCAGCAGCCAAGAGGCGGGGATCACCGGGGAGCTGTTTTTT. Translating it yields CASSQEAGITGELFF.

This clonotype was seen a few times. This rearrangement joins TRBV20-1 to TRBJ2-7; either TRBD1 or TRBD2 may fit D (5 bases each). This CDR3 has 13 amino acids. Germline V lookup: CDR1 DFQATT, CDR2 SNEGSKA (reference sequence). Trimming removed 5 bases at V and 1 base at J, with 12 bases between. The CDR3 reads CSAWTGRSYEQYF. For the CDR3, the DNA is TGCAGTGCTTGGACGGGGCGTTCCTACGAGCAGTACTTC.